Below, 6 T cell receptor beta chains from the same sample are listed, as sequenced in a study of chemoradiotherapy in HPV16-positive cancers. Assay used: immunoSEQ multiplex PCR; TCRdb lists only in-frame clones, some missing. The table lists 55,000 to 85,000 clones, 85% to 90% of them singletons, with 4% to 4.5% in the top ten. The starting material was blood, obtained from a patient who underwent chemoradiotherapy. These receptors were obtained from a human donor with HPV-associated anogenital cancer.

V gene TRBV5-1 combines with J gene TRBJ2-3, with 11 positions matching TRBD1. The CDR3 is made up of 16 amino acids. J lost 3 bases, V lost 3 bases, and 6 bases had no gene match. Per germline, CDR1 SGHRS and CDR2 YFSETQ. CDR3 residues: CASSSAGTGGTDTQYF. The DNA of the CDR3 is TGCGCCAGCAGCTCCGCCGGGACAGGGGGAACAGATACGCAGTATTTT.

The chain joins TRBV9 to TRBJ2-3; 7 nucleotides match TRBD2. V lost 6 bases to trimming and J lost 8 bases; unmatched junction nucleotides: 6. Germline values: CDR1 SGDLS, CDR2 YYNGEE. This CDR3 is 12 amino acids long. The CDR3 coding sequence is TGTGCCAGCAAGGGGACGGGGGGTACGCAGTATTTT. Translating it yields CASKGTGGTQYF. Full variable domain (remainder filled in from reference TRBV9 and TRBJ2-3): DSGVTQTPKHLITATGQRVTLRCSPRSGDLSVYWYQQSLDQGLQFLIQYYNGEERAKGNILERFSAQQFPDLHSELNLSSLELGDSALYFCASKGTGGTQYFGPGTRLTVL.

J is TRBJ2-1 and V is TRBV15; weak D call: TRBD2 (6 bases). The CDR3 totals 12 residues. Trimming shortened V by 7 bases and J by 3 bases, and 7 bases separated the two germline ends. CDR1 is LNHNV and CDR2 is YYDKDF in the germline V gene (reference sequence). The CDR3: CATTGSYNEQFF. CDR3 nucleotide sequence: TGTGCCACCACCGGGAGCTACAATGAGCAGTTCTTC.

This clone showed up just once. The rearrangement joins TRBV19 to TRBJ1-5; TRBD1 agrees at 7 bases. Germline V gene data show CDR1 as LNHDA and CDR2 as SQIVND (reference sequence). The CDR3 has 14 residues. Losses at the gene ends were 6 bases for V and 2 bases for J; bases not matched to a gene: 4. The CDR3 nucleotides are TGTGCCAGTAGCATAACAGGGGGCAATCAGCCCCAGCATTTT. It specifies CASSITGGNQPQHF.

V is TRBV23-1 and J is TRBJ2-4; D is uncertain. TRBV23-1 belongs to the ORF category, with a function that is uncertain. This CDR3 is built from 16 residues. V was pared by 3 bases and J by 0 bases, with 12 bases between. CDR3 region: CASSQPLPTAKNIQYF. CDR3 nucleotide sequence: TGCGCCAGCAGTCAGCCTCTCCCTACAGCCAAAAACATTCAGTACTTC.

The rearrangement joins TRBV2 to TRBJ2-7, with D unresolved. Germline V CDR1 and CDR2: SNHLY, FYNNEI. V was clipped by 4 bases and J by 6 bases, with 7 bases between them. The CDR3 totals 11 residues. CDR3 loop: CASSGSPEQYF. CDR3 nucleotides: TGTGCCAGCAGTGGGAGCCCCGAGCAGTACTTC.